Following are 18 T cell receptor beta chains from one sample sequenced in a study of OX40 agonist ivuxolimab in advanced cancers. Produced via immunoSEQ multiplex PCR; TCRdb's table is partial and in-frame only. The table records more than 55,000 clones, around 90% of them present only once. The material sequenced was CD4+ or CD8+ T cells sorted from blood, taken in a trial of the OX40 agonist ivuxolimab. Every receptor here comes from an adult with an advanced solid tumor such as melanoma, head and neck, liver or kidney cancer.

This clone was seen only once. CDR3 residues: CASSLRGETQYF. As DNA, the CDR3 is TGTGCCAGCAGTTTGAGGGGCGAGACCCAGTACTTC. The rearrangement uses TRBV28 and TRBJ2-5; D tentatively fits TRBD1 or TRBD2 (5 bases each). The germline gives CDR1 MDHEN, CDR2 SYDVKM. V shed 3 bases and J shed 5 bases, with 7 bases lying between them. This CDR3 is built from 12 residues.

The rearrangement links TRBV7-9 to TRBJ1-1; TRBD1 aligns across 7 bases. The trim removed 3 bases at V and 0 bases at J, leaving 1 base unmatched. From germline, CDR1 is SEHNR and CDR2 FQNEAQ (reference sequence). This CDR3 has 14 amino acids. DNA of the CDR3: TGTGCCAGCAGCTTGACAGGGATGAACACTGAAGCTTTCTTT. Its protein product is CASSLTGMNTEAFF.

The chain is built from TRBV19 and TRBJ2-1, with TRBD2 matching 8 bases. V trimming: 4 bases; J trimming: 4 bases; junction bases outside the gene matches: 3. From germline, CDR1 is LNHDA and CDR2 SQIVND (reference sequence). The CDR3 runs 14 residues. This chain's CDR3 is CASSTSGFYNEQFF. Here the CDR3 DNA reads TGTGCCAGTAGTACTAGCGGGTTTTACAATGAGCAGTTCTTC.

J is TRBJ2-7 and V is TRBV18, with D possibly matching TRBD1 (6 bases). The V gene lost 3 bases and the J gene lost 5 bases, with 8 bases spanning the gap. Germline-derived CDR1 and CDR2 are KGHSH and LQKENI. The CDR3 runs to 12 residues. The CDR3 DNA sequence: TGTGCCAGCTCACCTAAGGGGGACGAGCAGTACTTC. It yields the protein CASSPKGDEQYF.

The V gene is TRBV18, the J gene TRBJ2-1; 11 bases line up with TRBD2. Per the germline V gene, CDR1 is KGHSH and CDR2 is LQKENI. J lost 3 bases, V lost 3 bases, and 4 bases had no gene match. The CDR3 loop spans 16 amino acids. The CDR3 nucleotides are TGTGCCAGCTCACCCCTGACTAGCGGGATCTACAATGAGCAGTTCTTC. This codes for CASSPLTSGIYNEQFF. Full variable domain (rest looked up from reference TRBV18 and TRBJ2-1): NAGVMQNPRHLVRRRGQEARLRCSPMKGHSHVYWYRQLPEEGLKFMVYLQKENIIDESGMPKERFSAEFPKEGPSILRIQQVVRGDSAAYFCASSPLTSGIYNEQFFGPGTRLTVL.

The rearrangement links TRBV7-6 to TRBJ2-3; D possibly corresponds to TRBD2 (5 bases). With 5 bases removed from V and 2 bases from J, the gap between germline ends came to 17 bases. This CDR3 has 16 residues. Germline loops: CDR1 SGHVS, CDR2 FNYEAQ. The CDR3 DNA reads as TGTGCCAGCAGCAGAGGGCTCTTAGGTACCACAGATACGCAGTATTTT. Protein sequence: CASSRGLLGTTDTQYF.

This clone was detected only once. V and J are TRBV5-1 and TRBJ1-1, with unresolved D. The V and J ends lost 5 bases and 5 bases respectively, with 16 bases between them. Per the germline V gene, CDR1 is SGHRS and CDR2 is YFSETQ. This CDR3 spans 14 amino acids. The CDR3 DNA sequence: TGCGCCAGCAGAATGAATAGGGCGTGGACTGAAGCTTTCTTT. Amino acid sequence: CASRMNRAWTEAFF.

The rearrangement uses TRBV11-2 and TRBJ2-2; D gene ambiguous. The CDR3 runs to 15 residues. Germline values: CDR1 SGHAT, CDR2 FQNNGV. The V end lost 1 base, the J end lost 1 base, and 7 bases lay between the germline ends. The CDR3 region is CASSLVQKNTGELFF. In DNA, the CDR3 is TGTGCCAGCAGCTTAGTGCAGAAGAACACCGGGGAGCTGTTTTTT.

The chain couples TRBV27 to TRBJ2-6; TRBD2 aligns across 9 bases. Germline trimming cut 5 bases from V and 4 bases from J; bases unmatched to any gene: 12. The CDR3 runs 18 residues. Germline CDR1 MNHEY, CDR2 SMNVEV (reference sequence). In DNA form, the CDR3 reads TGTGCCAGCAGTCAGGGACTAGCAGTGACTATAGGGGCCAACGTCCTGACTTTC. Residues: CASSQGLAVTIGANVLTF.

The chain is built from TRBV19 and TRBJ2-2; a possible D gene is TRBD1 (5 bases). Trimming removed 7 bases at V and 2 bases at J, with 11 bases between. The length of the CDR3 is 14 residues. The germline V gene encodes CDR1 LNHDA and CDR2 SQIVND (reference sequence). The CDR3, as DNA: TGTGCCAGTAAGGGCCAGGGTAACACCGGGGAGCTGTTTTTT. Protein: CASKGQGNTGELFF. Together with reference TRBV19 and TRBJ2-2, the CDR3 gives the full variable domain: DGGITQSPKYLFRKEGQNVTLSCEQNLNHDAMYWYRQDPGQGLRLIYYSQIVNDFQKGDIAEGYSVSREKKESFPLTVTSAQKNPTAFYLCASKGQGNTGELFFGEGSRLTVL.

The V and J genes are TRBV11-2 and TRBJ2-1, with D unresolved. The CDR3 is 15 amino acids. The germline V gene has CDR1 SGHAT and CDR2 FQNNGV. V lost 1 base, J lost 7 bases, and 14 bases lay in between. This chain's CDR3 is CASSLGGKKVNEQFF. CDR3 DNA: TGTGCCAGCAGCTTAGGGGGAAAGAAGGTTAATGAGCAGTTCTTC.

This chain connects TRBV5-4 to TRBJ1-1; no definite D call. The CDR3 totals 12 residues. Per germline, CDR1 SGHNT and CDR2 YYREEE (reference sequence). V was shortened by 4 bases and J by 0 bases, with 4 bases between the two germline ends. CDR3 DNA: TGTGCCAGCAGCCTAATGAACACTGAAGCTTTCTTT. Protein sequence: CASSLMNTEAFF.

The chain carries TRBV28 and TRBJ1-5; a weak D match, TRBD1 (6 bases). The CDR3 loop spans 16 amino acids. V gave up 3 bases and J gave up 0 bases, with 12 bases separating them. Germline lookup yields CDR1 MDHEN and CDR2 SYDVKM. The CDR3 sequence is CASSLGGADSNQPQHF. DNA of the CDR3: TGTGCCAGCAGTTTGGGGGGCGCGGATAGCAATCAGCCCCAGCATTTT.

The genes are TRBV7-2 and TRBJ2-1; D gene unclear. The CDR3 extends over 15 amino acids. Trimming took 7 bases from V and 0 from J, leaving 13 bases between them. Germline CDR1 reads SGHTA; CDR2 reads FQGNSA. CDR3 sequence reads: CASTRVSSSYNEQFF. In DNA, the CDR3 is TGTGCCAGCACTAGGGTCTCGAGCTCCTACAATGAGCAGTTCTTC.

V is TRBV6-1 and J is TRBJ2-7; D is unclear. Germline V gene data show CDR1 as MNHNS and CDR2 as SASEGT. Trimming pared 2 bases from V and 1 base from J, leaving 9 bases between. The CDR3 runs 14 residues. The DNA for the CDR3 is TGTGCCAGCAGTGAAAGCTACCTATCCTACGAGCAGTACTTC. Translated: CASSESYLSYEQYF.

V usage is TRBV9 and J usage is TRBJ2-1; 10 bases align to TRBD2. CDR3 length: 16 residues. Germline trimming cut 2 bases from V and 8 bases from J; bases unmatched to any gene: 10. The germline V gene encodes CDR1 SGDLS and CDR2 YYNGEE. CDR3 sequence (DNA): TGTGCCAGCAGCGTGTCTAGCGGGAGAGCGGTCCATGAGCAGTTCTTC. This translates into CASSVSSGRAVHEQFF.

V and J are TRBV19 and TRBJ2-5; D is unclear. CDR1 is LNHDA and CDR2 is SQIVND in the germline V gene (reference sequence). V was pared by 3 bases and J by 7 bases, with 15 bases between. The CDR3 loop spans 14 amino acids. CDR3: CASSISLLLGTQYF. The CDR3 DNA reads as TGTGCCAGTAGTATTAGCCTTCTGCTGGGGACCCAGTACTTC.

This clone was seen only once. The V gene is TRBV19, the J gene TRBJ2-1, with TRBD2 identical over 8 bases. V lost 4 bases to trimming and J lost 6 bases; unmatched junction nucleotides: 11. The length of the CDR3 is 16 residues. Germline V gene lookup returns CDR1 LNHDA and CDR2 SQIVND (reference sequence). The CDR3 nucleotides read TGTGCCAGTAGTAGGGAGCGGGAGTGGTGGGGCAATGAGCAGTTCTTC. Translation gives CASSREREWWGNEQFF.